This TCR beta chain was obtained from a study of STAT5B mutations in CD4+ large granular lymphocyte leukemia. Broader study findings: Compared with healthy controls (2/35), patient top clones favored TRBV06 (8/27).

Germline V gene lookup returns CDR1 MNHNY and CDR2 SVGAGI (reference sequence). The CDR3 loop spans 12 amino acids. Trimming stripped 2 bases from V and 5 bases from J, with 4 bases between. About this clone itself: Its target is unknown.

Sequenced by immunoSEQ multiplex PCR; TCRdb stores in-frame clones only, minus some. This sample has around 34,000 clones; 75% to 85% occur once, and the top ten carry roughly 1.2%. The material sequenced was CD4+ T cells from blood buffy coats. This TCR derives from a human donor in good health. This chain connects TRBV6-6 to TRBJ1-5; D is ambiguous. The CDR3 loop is CASSYGDQPQHF. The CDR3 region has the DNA TGTGCCAGCAGTTACGGGGATCAGCCCCAGCATTTT.